The clone carrying this TCR beta chain was seen only once. V shed 4 bases and J shed 7 bases, with 10 bases lying between them. The CDR3 sequence is 12 residues long. Germline CDR1 is MGHDK and CDR2 is SYGVNS. The data stem from a study of blood T cell repertoires in COVID-19. Study information: There were acute and convalescent COVID-19 samples, and they came from the United States, Italy and Spain. T cells, B-cell-depleted T cells, or PBMCs supplied cDNA or gDNA.

How the authors handled the data: Amplification of reference gene primers was used by the study to estimate nucleated cell counts. The repertoire was sequenced with immunoSEQ multiplex PCR; TCRdb's copy has only in-frame clones and lacks some. V, J and clone size are those of that table, while D and trimming were read from the DNA. The sample records over 20,000 clones, over 55% being singletons. Sample: peripheral blood. The TCR originated in an elderly woman with acute or convalescent COVID-19. The chain is built from TRBV25-1 and TRBJ1-1; tentatively, D is TRBD1 (5 bases). The CDR3 nucleotides are TGTGCCAGCAGTGGCGACAGCCATGAAGCTTTCTTT. It is translated as CASSGDSHEAFF.